This T cell receptor (beta chain) originates from a study of blood T cell repertoires in COVID-19. Study-level background: COVID-19 samples collected from the United States, Italy and Spain covered acute and convalescent phases. PBMCs, B-cell-depleted T cells, or T cells provided the cDNA or gDNA that made up the material.

Authors' methods: Amplification of reference gene primers was used by the study to estimate nucleated cell counts. TCRdb's table, derived via immunoSEQ multiplex PCR, lists solely in-frame clones and lacks some. V and J calls and clone size are as listed in that table; D and trimming were resolved from the DNA. The sample carries around 100,000 clones, about nine tenths recorded once. The origin of this receptor is a woman of 80 years or more with acute or convalescent COVID-19. Sequencing was done on a sample of peripheral blood.

CDR3 residues: CASSLAGLLETQYF. The DNA for the CDR3 is TGTGCCAGCAGCTTAGCGGGACTTCTCGAGACCCAGTACTTC. The V and J genes are TRBV5-5 and TRBJ2-5; 7 bases agree with TRBD2. Germline assignment: CDR1 SGHKS and CDR2 YYEKEE (reference sequence). V shed 2 bases, J shed 5 bases, and the junction held 6 bases outside the gene matches. This CDR3 is 14 amino acids long.